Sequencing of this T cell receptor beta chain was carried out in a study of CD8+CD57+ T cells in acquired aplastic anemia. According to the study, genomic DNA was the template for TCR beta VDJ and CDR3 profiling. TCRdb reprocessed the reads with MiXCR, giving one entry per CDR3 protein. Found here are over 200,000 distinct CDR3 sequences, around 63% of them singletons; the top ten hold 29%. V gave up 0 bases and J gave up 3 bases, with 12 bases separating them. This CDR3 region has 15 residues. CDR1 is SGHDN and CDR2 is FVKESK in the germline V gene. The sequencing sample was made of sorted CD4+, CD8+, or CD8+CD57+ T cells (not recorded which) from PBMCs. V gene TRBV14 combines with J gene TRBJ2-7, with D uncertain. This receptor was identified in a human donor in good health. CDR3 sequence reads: CASSQEFFGHYEQYF. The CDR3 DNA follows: TGTGCCAGCAGCCAAGAATTCTTTGGTCACTACGAGCAGTACTTC.